This record concerns one T cell receptor beta chain sequence. The CDR3 runs to 18 residues. CDR1 is SGHKS, CDR2 YYEKEE, per germline (reference sequence). Trimming cost V 0 bases and J 2 bases; bases outside gene matches: 11. These data originate in a study of blood T cell repertoires in COVID-19. TCRdb's copy holds only in-frame clones and misses some; the assay was immunoSEQ multiplex PCR. Here the sample spans some 150,000 clones, more than 75% being singletons. Sequencing was carried out using peripheral blood. V and J are TRBV5-5 and TRBJ2-3; 8 nucleotides align to TRBD2. The TCR was taken from a man aged 35 to 55 with acute or convalescent COVID-19. In DNA form, the CDR3 reads TGTGCCAGCAGCTTGGCCCTGGCGGGGGGCACCTTCACAGATACGCAGTATTTT. As protein: CASSLALAGGTFTDTQYF.